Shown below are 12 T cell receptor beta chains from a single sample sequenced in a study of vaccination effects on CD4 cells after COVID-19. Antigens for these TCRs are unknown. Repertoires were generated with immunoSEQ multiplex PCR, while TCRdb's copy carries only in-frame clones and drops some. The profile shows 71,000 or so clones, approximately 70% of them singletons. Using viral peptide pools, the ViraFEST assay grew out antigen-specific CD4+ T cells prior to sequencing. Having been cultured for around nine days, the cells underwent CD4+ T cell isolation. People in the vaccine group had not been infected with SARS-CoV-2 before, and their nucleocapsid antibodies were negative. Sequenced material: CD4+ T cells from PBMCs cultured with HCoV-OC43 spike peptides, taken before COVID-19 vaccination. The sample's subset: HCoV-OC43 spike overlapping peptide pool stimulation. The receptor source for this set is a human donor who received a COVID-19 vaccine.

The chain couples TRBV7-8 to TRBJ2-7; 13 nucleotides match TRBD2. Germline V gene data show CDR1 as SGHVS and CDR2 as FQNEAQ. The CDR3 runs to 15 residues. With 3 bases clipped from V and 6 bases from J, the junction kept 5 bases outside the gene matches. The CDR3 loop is CASSFPGTSGVEQYV. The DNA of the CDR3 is TGTGCCAGCAGCTTCCCCGGGACTAGCGGGGTCGAGCAGTACGTC.

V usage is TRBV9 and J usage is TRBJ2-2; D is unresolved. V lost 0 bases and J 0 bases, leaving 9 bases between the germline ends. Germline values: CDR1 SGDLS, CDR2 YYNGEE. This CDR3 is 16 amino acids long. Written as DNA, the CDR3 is TGTGCCAGCAGCGTAGGGGGTTCAGCGAACACCGGGGAGCTGTTTTTT. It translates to CASSVGGSANTGELFF.

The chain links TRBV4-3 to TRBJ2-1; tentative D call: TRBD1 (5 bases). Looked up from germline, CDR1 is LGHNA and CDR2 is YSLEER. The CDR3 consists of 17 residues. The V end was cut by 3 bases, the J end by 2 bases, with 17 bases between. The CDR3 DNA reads TGCGCCAGCAGCCACCAAAGACAGATTTCACCCTACAATGAGCAGTTCTTC. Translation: CASSHQRQISPYNEQFF.

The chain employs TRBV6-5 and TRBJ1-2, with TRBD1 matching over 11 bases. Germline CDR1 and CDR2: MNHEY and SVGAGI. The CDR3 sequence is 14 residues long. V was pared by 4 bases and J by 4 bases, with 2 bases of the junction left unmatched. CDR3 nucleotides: TGTGCCAGCAGTTCCGGGACAGGGGGCTATGGCTACACCTTC. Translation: CASSSGTGGYGYTF.

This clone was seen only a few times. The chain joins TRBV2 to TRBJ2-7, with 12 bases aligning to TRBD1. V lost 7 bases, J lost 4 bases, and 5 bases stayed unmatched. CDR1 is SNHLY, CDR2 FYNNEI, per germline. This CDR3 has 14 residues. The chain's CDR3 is CASTRDRGPYEQYV. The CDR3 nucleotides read TGTGCCAGCACTAGGGACAGGGGGCCGTACGAGCAGTACGTC.

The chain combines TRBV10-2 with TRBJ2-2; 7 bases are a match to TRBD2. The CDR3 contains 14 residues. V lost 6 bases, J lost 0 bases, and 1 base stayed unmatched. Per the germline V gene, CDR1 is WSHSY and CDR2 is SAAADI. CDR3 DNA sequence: TGCGCCAGCAGAGGACTAGCGAACACCGGGGAGCTGTTTTTT. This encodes CASRGLANTGELFF.

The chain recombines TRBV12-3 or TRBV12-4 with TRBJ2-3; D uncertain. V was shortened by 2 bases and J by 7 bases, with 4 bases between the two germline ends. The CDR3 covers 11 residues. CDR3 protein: CASSLMNTQYF. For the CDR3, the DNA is TGTGCCAGCAGTTTAATGAATACGCAGTATTTT.

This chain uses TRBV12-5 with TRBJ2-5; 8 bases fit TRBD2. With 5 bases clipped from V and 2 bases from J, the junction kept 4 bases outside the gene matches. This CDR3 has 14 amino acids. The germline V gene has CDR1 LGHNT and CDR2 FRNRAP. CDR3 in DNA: TGTGCTAGTGGTCTGGGACTAGGACAAGAGACCCAGTACTTC. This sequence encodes CASGLGLGQETQYF.

Written as DNA, the CDR3 is TGCAGCGCCCCATCCGTCGGACAGGGGTTCACTGAAGCTTTCTTT. It translates to CSAPSVGQGFTEAFF. V gene TRBV29-1 combines with J gene TRBJ1-1, with TRBD1 matching over 9 bases. CDR3 length: 15 amino acids. V lost 7 bases to trimming and J lost 4 bases; unmatched junction nucleotides: 13. Looked up from germline, CDR1 is SQVTM and CDR2 is ANQGSEA.

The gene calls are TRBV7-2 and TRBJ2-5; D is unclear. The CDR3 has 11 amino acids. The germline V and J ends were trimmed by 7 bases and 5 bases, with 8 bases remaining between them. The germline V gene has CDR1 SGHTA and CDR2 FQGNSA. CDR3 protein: CASMAQETQYF. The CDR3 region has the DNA TGTGCCAGCATGGCTCAGGAGACCCAGTACTTC.

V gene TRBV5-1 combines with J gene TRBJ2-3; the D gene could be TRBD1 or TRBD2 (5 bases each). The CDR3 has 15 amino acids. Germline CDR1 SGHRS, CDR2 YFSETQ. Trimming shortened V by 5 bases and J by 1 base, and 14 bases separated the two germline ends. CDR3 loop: CASSPRDGGTDTQYF. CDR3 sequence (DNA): TGCGCCAGCAGTCCACGGGACGGAGGCACAGATACGCAGTATTTT.

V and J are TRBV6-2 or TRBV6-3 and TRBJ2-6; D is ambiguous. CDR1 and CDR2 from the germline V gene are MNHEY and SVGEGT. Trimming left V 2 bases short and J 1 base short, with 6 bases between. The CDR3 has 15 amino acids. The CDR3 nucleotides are TGTGCCAGCAGTTACAGCAGGTCTGGGGCCAACGTCCTGACTTTC. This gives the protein CASSYSRSGANVLTF.